The 15 T cell receptor beta chains below come from one sample, sequenced in a study of blood T cell repertoires in COVID-19. Produced via immunoSEQ multiplex PCR; TCRdb's table is partial and in-frame only. The sample has 200,000 to 250,000 clones, around 88% seen once. Specimen: PBMCs or T cells enriched from blood (not recorded which). Receptor source: a woman aged 45-59 years with acute COVID-19.

V and J are TRBV19 and TRBJ2-3; 9 nucleotides align to TRBD2. This CDR3 region has 16 residues. Germline trimming cut 5 bases from V and 3 bases from J; bases unmatched to any gene: 9. Germline V CDR1 and CDR2: LNHDA, SQIVND (reference sequence). The CDR3 here is CASSALGLAGTDTQYF. The CDR3 coding sequence is TGTGCCAGTAGTGCCCTAGGTCTAGCGGGGACAGATACGCAGTATTTT. Full variable domain (rest looked up from reference TRBV19 and TRBJ2-3): DGGITQSPKYLFRKEGQNVTLSCEQNLNHDAMYWYRQDPGQGLRLIYYSQIVNDFQKGDIAEGYSVSREKKESFPLTVTSAQKNPTAFYLCASSALGLAGTDTQYFGPGTRLTVL.

This clone was seen once. This chain joins TRBV15 and TRBJ2-7, with 8 bases that match TRBD1. In germline, CDR1 is LNHNV, CDR2 YYDKDF (reference sequence). The V segment lost 0 bases and the J segment 7 bases; nucleotides outside the gene matches: 5. This CDR3 has 14 amino acids. The CDR3 reads CATSRDQGASEQYF. The CDR3 DNA reads TGTGCCACCAGCAGAGATCAGGGGGCGAGTGAGCAGTACTTC.

In its sample, this clone was seen once. The chain recombines TRBV19 with TRBJ2-1, with 11 bases fitting TRBD2. CDR3 length: 18 amino acids. V lost 4 bases to trimming and J lost 8 bases; unmatched junction nucleotides: 16. Germline assignment: CDR1 LNHDA and CDR2 SQIVND (reference sequence). The CDR3 nucleotides read TGTGCCAGTAGTACGCCGACTAGCGGGACTGGTTTTTACGATGAGCAGTTCTTC. Protein product: CASSTPTSGTGFYDEQFF.

This chain links TRBV6-5 with TRBJ1-5; tentatively, D is TRBD1 (6 bases). The CDR3 sequence is 14 residues long. Germline CDR1 MNHEY, CDR2 SVGAGI. The V and J ends lost 6 bases and 5 bases respectively, with 14 bases between them. DNA for the CDR3: TGTGCCAGCAGAATACAGGGTTGGGATCAGCCCCAGCATTTT. This encodes CASRIQGWDQPQHF.

The chain links TRBV2 to TRBJ2-7; 8 nucleotides align to TRBD2. Looked up from germline, CDR1 is SNHLY and CDR2 is FYNNEI. The CDR3 is 14 residues long. The V and J ends lost 8 bases and 5 bases, in that order; junction bases with no gene match: 11. CDR3 DNA sequence: TGTGCCAGCGCTGACGGGACTAGATGGAACGAGCAGTACTTC. Its translation is CASADGTRWNEQYF.

V usage is TRBV29-1 and J usage is TRBJ2-3; a possible D gene is TRBD2 (6 bases). The CDR3 covers 13 residues. Trimming stripped 3 bases from V and 0 bases from J, with 7 bases between. Germline CDR1 SQVTM, CDR2 ANQGSEA. The CDR3 sequence is CSVDGGSTDTQYF. The CDR3 nucleotides are TGCAGCGTTGACGGAGGGAGCACAGATACGCAGTATTTT.

The CDR3 reads CASRGQGGGYTF. Here the CDR3 DNA reads TGTGCCAGCAGGGGACAGGGCGGAGGGTACACCTTC. The chain carries TRBV27 and TRBJ1-2; 9 bases fit TRBD1. Germline V gene data show CDR1 as MNHEY and CDR2 as SMNVEV (reference sequence). This CDR3 contains 12 residues. V was clipped by 6 bases and J by 11 bases; unmatched bases: 7.

A few counts support this clone. V gene TRBV6-6 combines with J gene TRBJ2-5; tentative D call: TRBD2 (7 bases). CDR1 and CDR2 from the germline V gene are MNHNY and SVGAGI (reference sequence). The CDR3 runs 12 residues. V lost 5 bases and J 7 bases, leaving 11 bases between the germline ends. Here the CDR3 DNA reads TGTGCCAGCAGTCTAGGGGGGGGGACCCAGTACTTC. It encodes CASSLGGGTQYF.

The genes are TRBV28 and TRBJ2-7; TRBD2 aligns across 7 bases. CDR3 length: 16 residues. Germline CDR1 reads MDHEN; CDR2 reads SYDVKM. V shed 5 bases, J shed 1 base, and the junction held 11 bases outside the gene matches. The CDR3: CASSLSGGSGSYEQYF. CDR3 sequence (DNA): TGTGCCAGCAGTCTGTCCGGGGGGTCCGGGTCCTACGAGCAGTACTTC.

This clone was seen many times. The rearrangement uses TRBV6-5 and TRBJ2-7; 8 bases match TRBD1. Germline V gene sequence: CDR1 MNHEY, CDR2 SVGAGI. The CDR3 runs to 15 residues. V dropped 6 bases and J dropped 1; count of bases not matched to a gene: 8. CDR3 residues: CASSPQGGWSYEQYF. CDR3 in DNA: TGTGCCAGCAGCCCACAGGGGGGATGGTCCTACGAGCAGTACTTC.

The chain employs TRBV27 and TRBJ1-5; 7 bases align to TRBD1. With 0 bases clipped from V and 0 bases from J, the junction kept 5 bases outside the gene matches. Per the germline V gene, CDR1 is MNHEY and CDR2 is SMNVEV (reference sequence). This CDR3 region has 17 residues. The CDR3 loop is CASSLSRRDSSNQPQHF. The CDR3 region has the DNA TGTGCCAGCAGTTTATCAAGACGGGACAGTAGCAATCAGCCCCAGCATTTT.

The V call is TRBV6-6, the J call TRBJ1-6; the match to TRBD1 covers 8 bases. Germline V gene data show CDR1 as MNHNY and CDR2 as SVGAGI (reference sequence). The CDR3 loop spans 16 amino acids. V shed 6 bases and J 8 bases; nucleotides not matched to a gene: 12. CDR3 protein: CASSFYGQGGDSPLHF. The CDR3 nucleotides read TGTGCCAGCAGCTTTTACGGACAGGGCGGGGATTCACCCCTCCACTTT.

This sequence joins TRBV30 and TRBJ2-3; TRBD2 agrees at 8 bases. The V and J ends lost 3 bases and 3 bases, in that order; junction bases with no gene match: 2. CDR1 and CDR2 (germline): GTSNPN, SVGIG (reference sequence). This CDR3 has 13 amino acids. The CDR3 nucleotides read TGTGCCTGGAGAGGCGGGGGGACAGATACGCAGTATTTT. Its protein is CAWRGGGTDTQYF.

J is TRBJ2-7 and V is TRBV30, with 11 bases aligning to TRBD1. CDR3 length equals 13 residues. Unmatched junction bases numbered 4, after V lost 2 bases and J lost 7 bases. Germline CDR1 is GTSNPN and CDR2 is SVGIG (reference sequence). The DNA of the CDR3 is TGTGCCTGGAGTAGGACAGGGGGCCGGGAGCAGTACTTC. It specifies CAWSRTGGREQYF.

CDR3 in DNA: TGTGCCAGCAGAATGACAGGGGTCCCCTACAATGAGCAGTTCTTC. As protein: CASRMTGVPYNEQFF. V usage is TRBV28 and J usage is TRBJ2-1; the match to TRBD1 covers 8 bases. Germline V lookup: CDR1 MDHEN, CDR2 SYDVKM. V was pared by 6 bases and J by 2 bases, with 6 bases of the junction left unmatched. CDR3 size: 15 residues.